A selection of T cell receptor beta chains follows, all from one sample in a study of cytomegalovirus exposure and HLA in healthy donors. TCRdb keeps only in-frame clones here, not all; method: immunoSEQ multiplex PCR. Of 160,000 or so clones in the sample, around 80% are singletons; the top ten hold nearly 8.5%. The sequenced sample was PBMCs. The source is a male donor in good health and CMV-seropositive. The CDR3 runs from the conserved cysteine through the conserved F or W. Fields, in order: J gene, V gene, CDR3 length, CDR3 protein.

TRBJ1-2	TRBV7-8	14	CASSLDKGARGYTF
TRBJ1-1	TRBV6-5	14	CASSSRDLNTEAFF
TRBJ2-7	TRBV7-9	14	CASSPRRPSYEQYF
TRBJ1-1	TRBV13	15	CASSFYDRTNTEAFF
TRBJ2-7	TRBV6-6	13	CASSKGGSYEQYF
TRBJ2-1	TRBV7-9	15	CASSPRGGAYNEQFF
TRBJ2-3	TRBV10-3	11	CAISDQDTQYF
TRBJ2-4	TRBV4-3	15	CASSQVGQSKNIQYF
TRBJ2-7	TRBV7-8	14	CASSPGIVSYEQYF
TRBJ2-1	TRBV5-1	15	CASSLVAGSGNEQFF
TRBJ2-5	TRBV10-3	14	CAISGAGAQETQYF
TRBJ2-1	TRBV18	14	CASSTQGADNEQFF
TRBJ1-2	TRBV6-5	12	CASSPRTGPNNF
TRBJ1-4	TRBV7-2	14	CASSLGRANEKLFF
TRBJ2-7	TRBV2	11	CATTVTYEQYF
TRBJ2-7	TRBV30	15	CAWSVPRTGGGEQYF